Each of the 24 T cell receptor beta chains below was sequenced from the same sample in a study of Graves' ophthalmopathy and Graves' hyperthyroidism. RNA transcripts served as template for amplifying TCR beta CDR3 sequences. Following a first-round RT-PCR that used HTBI primers, a second-round multiplex PCR was carried out. A single record per CDR3 protein comes from TCRdb applying MiXCR to the multiplex PCR reads. The sample records 200,000 to 250,000 distinct CDR3 sequences, roughly a fifth being singletons. Material for sequencing was peripheral blood. These receptors originate from a woman aged 45 to 65 with Graves' ophthalmopathy.

There are a few counts of this clonotype. The chain combines TRBV6-5 with TRBJ1-1; TRBD1 matches at 7 bases. The J segment lost 3 bases and the V segment lost 2 bases, leaving 3 bases of the junction unmatched. This CDR3 region has 14 residues. Germline values: CDR1 MNHEY, CDR2 SVGAGI. The CDR3 region is CASSYRQGDTEAFF. DNA of the CDR3: TGTGCCAGCAGTTACAGACAGGGAGACACTGAAGCTTTCTTT.

The gene calls are TRBV12-3 or TRBV12-4 and TRBJ2-5, with TRBD1 matching over 8 bases. This CDR3 contains 15 residues. V trimming: 6 bases; J trimming: 7 bases; junction bases outside the gene matches: 13. CDR3 DNA: TGTGCCAGCAGCCAAGGACCACAGGGGGTCGGGACCCAGTACTTC. Amino acids: CASSQGPQGVGTQYF.

This clonotype was recorded many times. CDR3 bases: TGCAGTGCTAGAGGTGGGCGGGGCTCCTACGAGCAGTACTTC. Translating it yields CSARGGRGSYEQYF. The chain couples TRBV20-1 to TRBJ2-7; D might be TRBD2 (6 bases). Deletions cut 1 base from V and 0 bases from J, with 10 bases between. Germline assignment: CDR1 DFQATT and CDR2 SNEGSKA (reference sequence). The CDR3 has 14 residues.

This clonotype was counted once. The rearrangement links TRBV2 to TRBJ1-5; D not resolved. Trimming removed 7 bases at V and 5 bases at J, with 9 bases between. Germline V gene sequence: CDR1 SNHLY, CDR2 FYNNEI. This CDR3 is built from 12 residues. CDR3 residues: CASNRLDQPQHF. As DNA, the CDR3 is TGTGCCAGCAACCGGCTGGATCAGCCCCAGCATTTT.

In its sample, this clonotype was seen many times. This chain links TRBV28 with TRBJ2-1; 8 nucleotides match TRBD1. With V trimmed by 3 bases and J by 4 bases, 5 bases remained unmatched. Germline V CDR1 and CDR2: MDHEN, SYDVKM. CDR3 length: 15 residues. DNA of the CDR3: TGTGCCAGCAGTTTGACAGGGGCCCAGTACAATGAGCAGTTCTTC. Protein product: CASSLTGAQYNEQFF. Variable domain in full (rest from reference TRBV28 and TRBJ2-1): DVKVTQSSRYLVKRTGEKVFLECVQDMDHENMFWYRQDPGLGLRLIYFSYDVKMKEKGDIPEGYSVSREKKERFSLILESASTNQTSMYLCASSLTGAQYNEQFFGPGTRLTVL.

This clonotype has just a few counts. The V call is TRBV11-3, the J call TRBJ2-7, with 10 bases aligning to TRBD1. V trimming: 1 base; J trimming: 3 bases; junction bases outside the gene matches: 9. This CDR3 comprises 17 residues. CDR1 is SGHNT and CDR2 is YENEEA in the germline V gene. The CDR3 region has the DNA TGTGCCAGCAGCTTAGTGGGACAGGGGAAACGCCACTACGAGCAGTACTTC. Encoded protein: CASSLVGQGKRHYEQYF.

This clonotype came up many times. In DNA, the CDR3 is TGCGCCAGCAGCCTCGGCGGGGGGCGCGTAAATTACCCTGAAGCTTTCTTT. This gives the protein CASSLGGGRVNYPEAFF. V is TRBV4-1 and J is TRBJ1-1; a possible D gene is TRBD1 (6 bases). Germline V CDR1 and CDR2: MGHRA, YSYEKL. Deletions cut 4 bases from V and 6 bases from J, with 24 bases between. CDR3 length: 17 residues.

This clonotype was detected many times. This chain uses TRBV7-8 with TRBJ1-5, with D unresolved. The CDR3 sequence is 14 residues long. Deletions cut 1 base from V and 0 bases from J, with 4 bases between. Germline assignment: CDR1 SGHVS and CDR2 FQNEAQ. The CDR3 DNA reads TGTGCCAGCAGCTTAGTCTATAGCAATCAGCCCCAGCATTTT. This translates into CASSLVYSNQPQHF.

This clonotype occurred many times. In DNA form, the CDR3 reads TGTGCCTGGAGTGTACTAATTTGGGAGACCCAGTACTTC. Translation: CAWSVLIWETQYF. The chain has TRBV30 and TRBJ2-5; D not certain. V gave up 0 bases and J gave up 5 bases, with 10 bases separating them. Per germline, CDR1 GTSNPN and CDR2 SVGIG (reference sequence). The CDR3 runs 13 residues.

This clonotype was detected many times. This sequence joins TRBV24-1 and TRBJ2-5, with a possible D match to TRBD1 (6 bases). CDR3 length: 16 residues. The V end lost 2 bases, the J end lost 4 bases, and 16 bases lay between the germline ends. The germline CDR1 and CDR2 sequences are KGHDR and SFDVKD. CDR3 coding DNA: TGTGCCACCAGTGATTCAACAGGGCACCGGGGAGAGACCCAGTACTTC. The encoded protein is CATSDSTGHRGETQYF.

This clonotype was recorded many times. This sequence joins TRBV7-3 and TRBJ1-2, with D unresolved. The germline CDR1 and CDR2 sequences are SGHTA and FQGTGA. The CDR3 has 13 amino acids. V was pared by 3 bases and J by 4 bases, with 9 bases between. The DNA for the CDR3 is TGTGCCAGCAGCTTCGATGGAGGCTATGGCTACACCTTC. Its protein product is CASSFDGGYGYTF.

The J gene is TRBJ1-1, the V gene TRBV20-1; no firm D call. This CDR3 is built from 12 residues. Germline-derived CDR1 and CDR2 are DFQATT and SNEGSKA (reference sequence). V was cut by 4 bases and J by 5 bases, with 11 bases left in between. CDR3 in amino acids: CSATPDLTEAFF. In DNA form, the CDR3 reads TGCAGTGCTACTCCCGACCTTACTGAAGCTTTCTTT.

Many counts were recorded for this clonotype. The genes are TRBV19 and TRBJ1-5; perhaps TRBD1 as D (5 bases). Germline values: CDR1 LNHDA, CDR2 SQIVND (reference sequence). The ends were cut back, 4 bases at V and 1 base at J, with 11 bases in the middle. There are 15 residues in the CDR3. CDR3 protein: CASSTGTTSNQPQHF. The CDR3 bases are TGTGCCAGTAGTACAGGGACGACGAGCAATCAGCCCCAGCATTTT.

This clonotype was seen repeatedly, ten times or more. The chain combines TRBV15 with TRBJ1-2, with unresolved D. Germline values: CDR1 LNHNV, CDR2 YYDKDF (reference sequence). The CDR3 runs 14 residues. Trimming took off 1 base at V and 3 bases at J, with 9 bases between the two ends. CDR3 sequence: CATSRVFVDYGYTF. For the CDR3, the DNA is TGTGCCACCAGCAGAGTCTTTGTGGACTATGGCTACACCTTC.

The sample holds many counts of this clonotype. The gene calls are TRBV10-2 and TRBJ1-2, with 8 bases aligning to TRBD1. Per germline, CDR1 WSHSY and CDR2 SAAADI. The CDR3 is made up of 16 amino acids. J lost 6 bases, V lost 2 bases, and 11 bases had no gene match. The CDR3 bases are TGCGCCAGCAGTGAGGTGTTGGGGCAGGGGGCGGATGGCTACACCTTC. Translated, it gives CASSEVLGQGADGYTF.

This clonotype has a handful of counts. J is TRBJ1-5 and V is TRBV20-1; D not certain. Between the trimmed V and J ends, which lost 1 base and 4 bases, there was a span of 8 bases. CDR1 is DFQATT and CDR2 is SNEGSKA in the germline V gene (reference sequence). The CDR3 consists of 13 residues. CDR3 nucleotide sequence: TGCAGTGCTAGAGTAGACTTTAATCAGCCCCAGCATTTT. Encoded protein: CSARVDFNQPQHF.

This clonotype has a handful of counts. Mismatch with germline at one junction end may stem from a read error. V is TRBV6-5 and J is TRBJ1-2; D is perhaps TRBD1 (6 bases). From germline, CDR1 is MNHEY and CDR2 SVGAGI. The CDR3 has 16 amino acids. In nucleotides, the CDR3 is TGTGCCATCAGTTACTCGACGGGGACAAACGTAGAAGGCTACACCTTC. Protein: CAISYSTGTNVEGYTF.

This clonotype has ten or more counts. The rearrangement joins TRBV12-3 or TRBV12-4 to TRBJ1-2, with a tentative D call TRBD1 (6 bases). V shed 2 bases and J shed 5 bases, with 12 bases lying between them. The CDR3 runs to 14 residues. CDR3 sequence (DNA): TGTGCCAGCAGTTTATCTCGGACAGTGTATGGCTACACCTTC. Translating gives CASSLSRTVYGYTF.

CDR3 nucleotides: TGTGCCAGCAGCCAACGAAGGGGACAGAGGAACACTGAAGCTTTCTTT. Translated, it gives CASSQRRGQRNTEAFF. This chain joins TRBV3-1 and TRBJ1-1, with 7 positions matching TRBD1. The germline gives CDR1 LGHDT, CDR2 YNNKEL (reference sequence). This CDR3 contains 16 residues. V shed 2 bases and J 1 base; nucleotides not matched to a gene: 7. Full variable domain (rest looked up from reference TRBV3-1 and TRBJ1-1): DTAVSQTPKYLVTQMGNDKSIKCEQNLGHDTMYWYKQDSKKFLKIMFSYNNKELIINETVPNRFSPKSPDKAHLNLHINSLELGDSAVYFCASSQRRGQRNTEAFFGQGTRLTVV.

In its sample, this clonotype was seen many times. CDR3 residues: CASSGGFRTEAFF. Here the CDR3 DNA reads TGCGCCAGCAGCGGAGGGTTCCGCACTGAAGCTTTCTTT. The chain has TRBV5-1 and TRBJ1-1; D unclear. The CDR3 contains 13 residues. Germline CDR1 reads SGHRS; CDR2 reads YFSETQ. The V and J ends lost 4 bases and 4 bases respectively, with 11 bases between them.

This clonotype showed up many times. The chain joins TRBV20-1 to TRBJ1-1; no clear D gene. CDR3 size: 15 residues. Trimming removed 3 bases at V and 4 bases at J, with 18 bases between. Germline V lookup: CDR1 DFQATT, CDR2 SNEGSKA (reference sequence). CDR3 nucleotides: TGCAGTGCTAGTCCCGATCCCGGGATAATCACTGAAGCTTTCTTT. Amino acid sequence: CSASPDPGIITEAFF.

This clonotype was observed many times. The chain uses TRBV6-5 and TRBJ2-5, with a weak D call TRBD1 (8 bases). This CDR3 region has 17 residues. V dropped 3 bases and J dropped 4 bases, with 21 bases sitting between them. Germline-derived CDR1 and CDR2 are MNHEY and SVGAGI. CDR3 sequence (DNA): TGTGCCAGCAGTTATTCGGGAGGAGGACAGGGAGGAGAGACCCAGTACTTC. Residues: CASSYSGGGQGGETQYF.

This clonotype was counted at least ten times. This rearrangement joins TRBV6-1 to TRBJ1-5; a weak D match, TRBD1 (5 bases). This CDR3 has 16 residues. The germline V gene has CDR1 MNHNS and CDR2 SASEGT. The V gene lost 4 bases and the J gene lost 4 bases, with 17 bases spanning the gap. The CDR3 loop is CASSVTTQRGNQPQHF. For the CDR3, the DNA is TGTGCCAGCAGTGTCACGACTCAAAGGGGTAATCAGCCCCAGCATTTT.

This clonotype was counted at least ten times. This rearrangement joins TRBV20-1 to TRBJ2-5; no clear D gene. V lost 2 bases and J lost 5, with 6 bases in between. CDR1 and CDR2 from the germline V gene are DFQATT and SNEGSKA (reference sequence). The CDR3 is made up of 11 amino acids. CDR3: CSARKDETQYF. CDR3 bases: TGCAGTGCTAGAAAGGACGAGACCCAGTACTTC.